The TCR beta chain described here comes from a study of memory CD4+ T cells and cytomegalovirus serostatus. Findings and caveats of the study: Of 150 to 200 reported CMV TCRbeta sequences, 65 to 85 were found in memory CD4+ repertoires.

Libraries were prepared by immunoSEQ multiplex PCR; TCRdb keeps only in-frame clonotypes and omits some of them. The table lists approximately 40,000 clones, over 60% of them singletons. A word on this clone: What it binds is not known.

The sort gate was single viable CD3+CD4+CD8-CD45RO+ cells for memory CD4+ T cells. Serostatus was set by detecting CMV pp150, pp28, p38, p52 IgG. CD4+ T cells were isolated by positive magnetic selection. The receptor was isolated from an adult in good health and CMV-seronegative. Sequencing was performed on memory CD4+ T cells from blood.

The CDR3 here is CASGSASVYNEQFF. Written as DNA, the CDR3 is TGCGCCAGCGGTTCGGCCTCCGTCTACAATGAGCAGTTCTTC. The gene calls are TRBV10-2 and TRBJ2-1; D is unresolved. Germline V gene lookup returns CDR1 WSHSY and CDR2 SAAADI. The CDR3 contains 14 residues. Deletions cut 8 bases from V and 3 bases from J, with 14 bases between.